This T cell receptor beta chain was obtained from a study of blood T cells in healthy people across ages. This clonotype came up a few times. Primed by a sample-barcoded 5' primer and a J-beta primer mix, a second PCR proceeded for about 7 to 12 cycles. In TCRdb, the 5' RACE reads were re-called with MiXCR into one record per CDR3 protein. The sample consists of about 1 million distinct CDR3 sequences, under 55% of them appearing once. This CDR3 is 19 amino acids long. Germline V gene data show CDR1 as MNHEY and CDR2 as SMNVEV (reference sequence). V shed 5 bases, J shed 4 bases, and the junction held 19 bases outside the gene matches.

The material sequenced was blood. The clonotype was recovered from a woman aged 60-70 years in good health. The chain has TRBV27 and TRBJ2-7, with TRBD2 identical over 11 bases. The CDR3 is CASSPLGPHTSGSKYEQYF. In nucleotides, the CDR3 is TGTGCCAGCAGTCCCCTGGGTCCCCATACTAGCGGGAGCAAATACGAGCAGTACTTC.